Included here is one T cell receptor beta chain sequence, with context. As yet, its antigen is unknown. CDR1 and CDR2 (germline): SGHTA, FQGNSA. The CDR3 loop spans 13 amino acids. Trimming took off 8 bases at V and 0 bases at J, with 8 bases between the two ends. These data are taken from a study of T cells in localized non-small cell lung cancer. Study results and caveats: In adjacent lung appeared a median around 60 of the top 100 tumor clones. Heterogeneity cannot be ruled out, as sequencing used one tumor region only.

TCRdb's table, derived via immunoSEQ multiplex PCR, lists solely in-frame clones and lacks some. This repertoire shows 20,000 to 30,000 clones, approximately 90% found once; its top ten account for about 4%. Sample: peripheral blood, taken before any cancer treatment. The chain employs TRBV7-2 and TRBJ2-1; D perhaps matches TRBD1 (5 bases). The receptor was derived from a female donor of 60 years or more with stage II squamous cell lung carcinoma. The CDR3 DNA is TGTGCCAGCCAGGGAATCTCCTACAATGAGCAGTTCTTC. This gives the protein CASQGISYNEQFF.